The present TCR beta chain was sequenced within a study of naive and memory T cell subsets. Study conclusions and caveats: More TCRs at tuberculin sites were read as hypersensitivity T cell infiltration.

The SP2 primer and nested alpha and beta constant region primers amplified ligated cDNA in four rounds. TCRdb re-analysed the UMI-ligation and nested PCR reads in MiXCR, keeping a single row per CDR3 protein. The sample lists approximately 37,000 distinct CDR3 sequences, roughly 9.6% seen once, with about 4% in the top ten. On this clonotype itself: Its antigen is not known.

The treatment was: skin biopsy from PPD injection site in Mantoux-positive individual. TCR cDNA received a 3' ligated oligonucleotide that carried a UMI. Tuberculin skin test biopsies were taken where PPD was injected in Mantoux-positive people. The sample in question was skin, obtained from a tuberculin skin test site. The receptor comes from an adult in good health.

The CDR3, as DNA: TGTGCCAGCAAATGGGACAAAAAACGAGAGCAGTTCTTC. It translates to CASKWDKKREQFF. J is TRBJ2-1 and V is TRBV2; D may be TRBD1 (6 bases). The CDR3 extends over 13 amino acids. Trimming shortened V by 7 bases and J by 10 bases, and 17 bases separated the two germline ends. The germline V gene has CDR1 SNHLY and CDR2 FYNNEI.